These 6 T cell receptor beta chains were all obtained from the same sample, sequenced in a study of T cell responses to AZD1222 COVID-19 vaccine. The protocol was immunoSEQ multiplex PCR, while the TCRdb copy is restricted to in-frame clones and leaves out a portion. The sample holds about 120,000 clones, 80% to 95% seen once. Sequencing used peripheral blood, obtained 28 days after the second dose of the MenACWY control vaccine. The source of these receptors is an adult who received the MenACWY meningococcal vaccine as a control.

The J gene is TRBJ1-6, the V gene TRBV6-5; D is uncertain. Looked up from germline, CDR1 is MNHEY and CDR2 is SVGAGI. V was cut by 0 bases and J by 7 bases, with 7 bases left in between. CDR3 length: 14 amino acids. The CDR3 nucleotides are TGTGCCAGCAGTTACTCGTCTATAAATTCACCCCTCCACTTT. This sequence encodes CASSYSSINSPLHF.

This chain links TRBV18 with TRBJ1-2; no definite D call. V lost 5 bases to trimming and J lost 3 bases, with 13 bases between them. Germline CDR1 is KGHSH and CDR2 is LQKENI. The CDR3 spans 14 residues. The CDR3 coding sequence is TGTGCCAGCTCAATAACCGAGGTTTACTATGGCTACACCTTC. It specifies CASSITEVYYGYTF.

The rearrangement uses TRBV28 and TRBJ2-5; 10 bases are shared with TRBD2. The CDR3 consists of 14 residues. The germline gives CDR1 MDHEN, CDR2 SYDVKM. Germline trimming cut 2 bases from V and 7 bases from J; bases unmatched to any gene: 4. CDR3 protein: CASSLLAGVGTQYF. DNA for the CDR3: TGTGCCAGCAGTTTACTAGCGGGAGTCGGGACCCAGTACTTC. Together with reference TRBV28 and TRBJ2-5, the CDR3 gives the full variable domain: DVKVTQSSRYLVKRTGEKVFLECVQDMDHENMFWYRQDPGLGLRLIYFSYDVKMKEKGDIPEGYSVSREKKERFSLILESASTNQTSMYLCASSLLAGVGTQYFGPGTRLLVL.

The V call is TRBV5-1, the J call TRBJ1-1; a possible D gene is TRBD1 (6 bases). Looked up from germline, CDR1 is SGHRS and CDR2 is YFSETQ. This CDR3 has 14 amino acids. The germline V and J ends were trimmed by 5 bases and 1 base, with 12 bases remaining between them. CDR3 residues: CASRVATGNTEAFF. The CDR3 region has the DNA TGCGCCAGCAGAGTGGCGACAGGGAACACTGAAGCTTTCTTT. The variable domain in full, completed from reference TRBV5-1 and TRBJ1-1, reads KAGVTQTPRYLIKTRGQQVTLSCSPISGHRSVSWYQQTPGQGLQFLFEYFSETQRNKGNFPGRFSGRQFSNSRSEMNVSTLELGDSALYLCASRVATGNTEAFFGQGTRLTVV.

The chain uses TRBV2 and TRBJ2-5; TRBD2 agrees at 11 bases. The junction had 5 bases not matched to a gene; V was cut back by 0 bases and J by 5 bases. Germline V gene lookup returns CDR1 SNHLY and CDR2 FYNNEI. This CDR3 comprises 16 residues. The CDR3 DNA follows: TGTGCCAGCAGTGAAGCCATAGCGGGGGGGCGTGAGACCCAGTACTTC. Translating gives CASSEAIAGGRETQYF.

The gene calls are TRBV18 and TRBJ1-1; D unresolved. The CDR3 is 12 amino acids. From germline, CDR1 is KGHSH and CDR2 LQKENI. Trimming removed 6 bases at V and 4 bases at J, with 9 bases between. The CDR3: CASSSTTTEAFF. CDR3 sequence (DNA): TGTGCCAGCTCTTCGACGACCACTGAAGCTTTCTTT.